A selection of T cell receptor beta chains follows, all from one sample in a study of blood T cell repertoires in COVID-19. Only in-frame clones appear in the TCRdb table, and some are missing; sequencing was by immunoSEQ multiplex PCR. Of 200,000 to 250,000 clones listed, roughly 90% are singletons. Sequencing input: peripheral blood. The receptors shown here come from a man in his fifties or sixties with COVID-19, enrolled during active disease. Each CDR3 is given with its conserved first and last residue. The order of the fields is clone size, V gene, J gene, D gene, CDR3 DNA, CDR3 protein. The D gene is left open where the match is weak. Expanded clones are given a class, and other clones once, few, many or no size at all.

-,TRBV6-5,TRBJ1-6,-,TGTGCCAGCAGTTACTCTGGGGGGGCGGGTAATTCACCCCTCCACTTT,CASSYSGGAGNSPLHF
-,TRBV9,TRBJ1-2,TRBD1,TGTGCCAGCACCATAGGAGACAGGGGAGGTGGCTACACCTTC,CASTIGDRGGGYTF
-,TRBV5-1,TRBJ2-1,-,TGCGCCAGCAGCTTGCCTCAAGGGGGGCAGTTCTTC,CASSLPQGGQFF
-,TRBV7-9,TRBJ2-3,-,TGTGCCAGCAGCTTTAGAGATACGCAGTATTTT,CASSFRDTQYF
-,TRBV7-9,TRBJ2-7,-,TGTGCCAGCAGCTCATCCCAATCCTCCGCAGGGGAGGGTCCCTACGAGCAGTACTTC,CASSSSQSSAGEGPYEQYF
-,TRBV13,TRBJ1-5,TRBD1,TGTGCCAGCAGCCTGACAGGGGAAGATCAGCCCCAGCATTTT,CASSLTGEDQPQHF
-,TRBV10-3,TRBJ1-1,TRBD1,TGTGCCATCAGTGGGAGACAGGGGGTAACTGAAGCTTTCTTT,CAISGRQGVTEAFF
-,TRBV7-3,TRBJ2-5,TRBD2,TGTGCCAGCAGCTCGCTAGCGGGGGGGCAGAAAGAGACCCAGTACTTC,CASSSLAGGQKETQYF
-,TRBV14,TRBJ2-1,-,TGTGCCAGCAGTCCATTTGAGGTATACAATGAGCAGTTCTTC,CASSPFEVYNEQFF
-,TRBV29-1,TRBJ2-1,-,TGCAGCGTTGAGGGAGGTCGGGGGGCGGTCGCAGGGACTGAGCAGTTCTTC,CSVEGGRGAVAGTEQFF
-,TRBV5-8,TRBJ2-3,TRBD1,TGTGCCAGCAGCTTGGGACAGGGATCAGATACGCAGTATTTT,CASSLGQGSDTQYF
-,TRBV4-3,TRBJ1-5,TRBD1,TGCGCCAGCAGCCTAAGCAGGGGGCGTCAGCCCCAGCATTTT,CASSLSRGRQPQHF
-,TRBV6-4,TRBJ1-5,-,TGTGCCAGCAGTGGGGCAGGGTATCAGCCCCAGCATTTT,CASSGAGYQPQHF
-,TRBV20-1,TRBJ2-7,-,TGCAGTGCTAGTGGGCCCCGCTACGAGCAGTACTTC,CSASGPRYEQYF
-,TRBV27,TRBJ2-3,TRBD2,TGTGCCAGCAGTTTATCTGCACCTCTAGCGGGGGGCGGAGATACGCAGTATTTT,CASSLSAPLAGGGDTQYF
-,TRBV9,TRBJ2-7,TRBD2,TGTGCCAGCAGCGTCGGGGGGAATGGCTACGAGCAGTACTTC,CASSVGGNGYEQYF
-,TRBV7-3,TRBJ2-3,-,TGTGCCAGCAGCATGCAGGGAACAGATACGCAGTATTTT,CASSMQGTDTQYF
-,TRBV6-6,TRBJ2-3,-,TGTGCCAGCAGTTACTCGACGGGGGGCACGAATACGCAGTATTTT,CASSYSTGGTNTQYF
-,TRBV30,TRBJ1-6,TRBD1,TGTGCCTGGAACGACAGGGCGGGGAATTCACCCCTCCACTTT,CAWNDRAGNSPLHF
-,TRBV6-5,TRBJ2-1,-,TGTGCCAGCAGTTACGATGAGGGTGCTTACAATGAGCAGTTCTTC,CASSYDEGAYNEQFF
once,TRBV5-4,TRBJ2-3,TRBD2,TGTGCCAGCAGCTCGTACTATTCTAGCGGGGGGGCGACAGATACGCAGTATTTT,CASSSYYSSGGATDTQYF
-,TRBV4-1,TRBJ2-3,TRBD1,TGCGCCAGCAGCCAGGAGGACAGGGGCTGGGGCACAGATACGCAGTATTTT,CASSQEDRGWGTDTQYF
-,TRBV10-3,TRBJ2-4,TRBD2,TGTGCCATCAGTGAATCTAGCGGGAGGGGGGCCAAAAACATTCAGTACTTC,CAISESSGRGAKNIQYF
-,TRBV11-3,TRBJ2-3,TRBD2,TGTGCCAGCAGCTTAGGACTAGCGGGGAGCACAGATACGCAGTATTTT,CASSLGLAGSTDTQYF
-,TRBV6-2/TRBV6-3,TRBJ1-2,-,TGTGCCAGCAGTTACTCAACGGTAGCTAACTATGGCTACACCTTC,CASSYSTVANYGYTF
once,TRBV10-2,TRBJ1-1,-,TGCGCCACACGGACATCCCCCGCCACTGAAGCTTTCTTT,CATRTSPATEAFF
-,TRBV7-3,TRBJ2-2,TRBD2,TGTGCCAGCAGCTTAAGGCTGGGGCAGGGGAGGACTAGCGGGGCCGCGGTTACCGGGGAGCTGTTTTTT,CASSLRLGQGRTSGAAVTGELFF
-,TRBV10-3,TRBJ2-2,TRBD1,TGTGCCATCGGACAGGTTGGGGACACCGGGGAGCTGTTTTTT,CAIGQVGDTGELFF
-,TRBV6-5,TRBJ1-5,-,TGTGCCAGCAGAGACTACGGGTTTAGTCAGCCCCAGCATTTT,CASRDYGFSQPQHF
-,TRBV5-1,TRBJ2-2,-,TGCGCCAGCACCAGGGGGAACACCGGGGAGCTGTTTTTT,CASTRGNTGELFF
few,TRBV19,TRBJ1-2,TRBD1,TGTGCCAGTAGTATCGGCCAGGGGGGCGCATTCACCTTC,CASSIGQGGAFTF
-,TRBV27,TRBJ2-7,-,TGTGCCAGCAGTTTAAGGAGCGGTGTCTCCTACGAGCAGTACTTC,CASSLRSGVSYEQYF
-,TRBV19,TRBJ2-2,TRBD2,TGTGCCAGTAACGGACTAGCGGGGAACACCGGGGAGCTGTTTTTT,CASNGLAGNTGELFF
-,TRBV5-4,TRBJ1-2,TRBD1,TGTGCCAGCAGCAGCCGGGACAGGGGAGGGACTAACTATGGCTACACCTTC,CASSSRDRGGTNYGYTF
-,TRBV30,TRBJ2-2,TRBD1,TGTGCCTGGAGTGTAGGGAGACAGGGCGGGGAGCTGTTTTTT,CAWSVGRQGGELFF
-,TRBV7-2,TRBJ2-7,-,TGTGCCAGCAGCCAACTTTGGAGGGACCCCTACGAGCAGTACTTC,CASSQLWRDPYEQYF
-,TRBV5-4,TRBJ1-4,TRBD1,TGTGCCAGCAGCGCCGGACAGGGATCCTTCTTTGCAACTAATGAAAAACTGTTTTTT,CASSAGQGSFFATNEKLFF
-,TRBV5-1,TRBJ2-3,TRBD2,TGCGCCAGCAGATCCCCGGCGGGACTAGTAGAAGATACGCAGTATTTT,CASRSPAGLVEDTQYF
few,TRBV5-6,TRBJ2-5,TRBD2,TGTGCCAGCAGCTTGGTGTCTGCGGGAGGGGAGACCCAGTACTTC,CASSLVSAGGETQYF
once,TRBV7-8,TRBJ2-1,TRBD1,TGTGCCAGCAGCTTAGTGGGTGGGGCAGGGGGTACCCACAATGAGCAGTTCTTC,CASSLVGGAGGTHNEQFF
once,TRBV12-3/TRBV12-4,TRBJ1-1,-,TGTGCCAGCAGCTCCCAGGGTAACACTGAAGCTTTCTTT,CASSSQGNTEAFF
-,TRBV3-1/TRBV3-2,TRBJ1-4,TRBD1,TGTGCCAGCAGCCAAGCGGGACAGGGTTCTAATGAAAAACTGTTTTTT,CASSQAGQGSNEKLFF
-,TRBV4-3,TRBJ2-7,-,TGCGCCAGCAGCCAGTGGTTGGGGACTGGCGAGCAGTACTTC,CASSQWLGTGEQYF
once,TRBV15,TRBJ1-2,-,TGTGCCACCAGCACCCGTCAGACAGGTTATTATGGCTACACCTTC,CATSTRQTGYYGYTF
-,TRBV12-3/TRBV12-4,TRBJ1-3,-,TGTGCCAGCAAAACAGATTCTGGAAACACCATATATTTT,CASKTDSGNTIYF
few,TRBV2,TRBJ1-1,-,TGTGCCAGCAGTCCGGACAGCCACACTGAAGCTTTCTTT,CASSPDSHTEAFF